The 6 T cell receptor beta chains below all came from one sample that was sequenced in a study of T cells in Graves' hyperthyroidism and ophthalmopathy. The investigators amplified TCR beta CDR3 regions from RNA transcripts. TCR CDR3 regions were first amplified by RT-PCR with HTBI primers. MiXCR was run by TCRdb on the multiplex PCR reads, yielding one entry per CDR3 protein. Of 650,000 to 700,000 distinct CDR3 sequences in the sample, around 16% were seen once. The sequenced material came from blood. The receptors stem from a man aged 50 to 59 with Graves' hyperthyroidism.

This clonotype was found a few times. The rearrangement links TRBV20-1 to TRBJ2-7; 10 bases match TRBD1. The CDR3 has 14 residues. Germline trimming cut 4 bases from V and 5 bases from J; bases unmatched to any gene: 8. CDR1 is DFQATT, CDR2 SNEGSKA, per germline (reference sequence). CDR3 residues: CSATTDRGRNEQYF. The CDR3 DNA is TGCAGTGCTACAACCGACAGGGGGCGCAACGAGCAGTACTTC.

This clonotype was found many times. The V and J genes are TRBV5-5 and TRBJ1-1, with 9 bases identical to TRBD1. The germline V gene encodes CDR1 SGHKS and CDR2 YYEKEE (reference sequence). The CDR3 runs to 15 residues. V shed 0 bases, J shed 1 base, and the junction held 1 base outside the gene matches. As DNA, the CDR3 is TGTGCCAGCAGCTTGGTGGGACAGGGGAACACTGAAGCTTTCTTT. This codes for CASSLVGQGNTEAFF.

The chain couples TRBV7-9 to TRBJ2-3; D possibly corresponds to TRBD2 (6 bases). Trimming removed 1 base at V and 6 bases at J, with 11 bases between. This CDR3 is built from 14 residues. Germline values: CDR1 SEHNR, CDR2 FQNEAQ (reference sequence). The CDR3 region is CASSLEREQDTQYF. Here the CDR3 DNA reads TGTGCCAGCAGCTTAGAACGGGAGCAGGATACGCAGTATTTT.

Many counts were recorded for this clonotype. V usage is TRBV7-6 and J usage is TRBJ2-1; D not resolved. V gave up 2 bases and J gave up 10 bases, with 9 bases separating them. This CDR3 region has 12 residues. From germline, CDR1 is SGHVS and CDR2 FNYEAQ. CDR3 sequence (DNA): TGTGCCAGCAGCTTAAAGCAGGCCGAGCAGTTCTTC. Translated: CASSLKQAEQFF.

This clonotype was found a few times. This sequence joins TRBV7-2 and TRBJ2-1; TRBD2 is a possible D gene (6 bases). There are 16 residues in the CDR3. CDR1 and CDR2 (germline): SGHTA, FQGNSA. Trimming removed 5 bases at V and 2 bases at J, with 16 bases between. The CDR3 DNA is TGTGCCAGCAGCCCAGCGGGCACCCAAACCTACAATGAGCAGTTCTTC. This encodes CASSPAGTQTYNEQFF.

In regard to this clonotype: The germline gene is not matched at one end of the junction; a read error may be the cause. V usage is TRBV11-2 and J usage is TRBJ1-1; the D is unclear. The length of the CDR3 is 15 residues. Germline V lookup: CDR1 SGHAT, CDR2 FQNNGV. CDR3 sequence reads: CASSQGNSMNTEAFF. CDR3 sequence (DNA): TGCGCCAGCAGCCAAGGGAACTCCATGAACACTGAAGCTTTCTTT.